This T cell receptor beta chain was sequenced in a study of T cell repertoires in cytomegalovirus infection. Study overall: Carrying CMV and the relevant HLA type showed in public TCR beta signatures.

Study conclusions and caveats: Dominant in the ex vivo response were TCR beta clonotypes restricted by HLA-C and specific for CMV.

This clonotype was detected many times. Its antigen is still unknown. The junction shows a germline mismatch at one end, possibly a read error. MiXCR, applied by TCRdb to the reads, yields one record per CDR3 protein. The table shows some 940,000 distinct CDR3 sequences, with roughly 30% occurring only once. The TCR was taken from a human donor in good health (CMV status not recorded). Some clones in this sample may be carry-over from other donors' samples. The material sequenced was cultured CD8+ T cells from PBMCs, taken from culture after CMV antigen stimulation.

DNA for the CDR3: TGTGCTAGCAGGTTTATTGATAGCGGGGAAGAGACCCAGTACTTC. This codes for CASRFIDSGEETQYF. The chain joins TRBV7-7 to TRBJ2-5; 8 positions agree with TRBD2. CDR3 length equals 15 residues. CDR1 is SSHAT and CDR2 is FNYEAQ in the germline V gene (reference sequence).